This T cell receptor beta chain was captured in a study of blood T cell repertoires in COVID-19. The wider study: T cells, B-cell-depleted T cells, or PBMCs provided the cDNA or gDNA that served as material.

This clone was counted a single time. Germline lookup yields CDR1 SGHDT and CDR2 YYEEEE. The J segment lost 6 bases and the V segment lost 1 base, leaving 5 bases of the junction unmatched. The CDR3 is 15 amino acids. Authors' methods: Reference gene primer amplification yielded estimated nucleated cell counts. Here immunoSEQ multiplex PCR was the method, and the copy in TCRdb shows in-frame clones only, minus some. The DNA was the basis for D and trimming; V, J and clone size are from that table. The sample lists approximately 240,000 clones; 65% to 85% were seen once. The receptor comes from a woman aged 55-69 years with acute or convalescent COVID-19. Sequencing used peripheral blood. V gene TRBV5-6 combines with J gene TRBJ1-5, with TRBD1 matching 9 bases. The DNA for the CDR3 is TGTGCCAGCAGCTTGCGGACAGGGGTAGGTCAGCCCCAGCATTTT. Amino acid sequence: CASSLRTGVGQPQHF.